This T cell receptor beta chain was obtained from a study of vaccination and CD4 T cells after COVID-19. With the Oncomine TCR Beta short-read assay, DNA from cultured CD4+ T cells was sequenced. TCRdb re-called the PCR reads through MiXCR, storing one row per CDR3 protein. In the table there are 15,000 to 20,000 distinct CDR3 sequences, more than 20% of which are singletons. This clonotype is judged medium-sized. Its antigen is unidentified. The V gene lost 4 bases and the J gene lost 7 bases, with 19 bases spanning the gap. Germline CDR1 and CDR2: SEHNR and FQNEAQ (reference sequence). This CDR3 is built from 15 residues. Indicated treatment: approximately 9-day PBMC culture with coronavirus spike peptide pools or control peptides (ViraFEST assay).

The source of this sequence is a human donor with COVID-19. The J gene is TRBJ1-2, the V gene TRBV7-9, with D possibly matching TRBD1 (5 bases). Sequenced sample: cultured CD4+ T cells from blood. The CDR3: CASSSRGRHLSGYTF. CDR3 DNA sequence: TGTGCCAGCAGCTCGAGGGGCAGGCACCTCTCTGGCTACACCTTC.